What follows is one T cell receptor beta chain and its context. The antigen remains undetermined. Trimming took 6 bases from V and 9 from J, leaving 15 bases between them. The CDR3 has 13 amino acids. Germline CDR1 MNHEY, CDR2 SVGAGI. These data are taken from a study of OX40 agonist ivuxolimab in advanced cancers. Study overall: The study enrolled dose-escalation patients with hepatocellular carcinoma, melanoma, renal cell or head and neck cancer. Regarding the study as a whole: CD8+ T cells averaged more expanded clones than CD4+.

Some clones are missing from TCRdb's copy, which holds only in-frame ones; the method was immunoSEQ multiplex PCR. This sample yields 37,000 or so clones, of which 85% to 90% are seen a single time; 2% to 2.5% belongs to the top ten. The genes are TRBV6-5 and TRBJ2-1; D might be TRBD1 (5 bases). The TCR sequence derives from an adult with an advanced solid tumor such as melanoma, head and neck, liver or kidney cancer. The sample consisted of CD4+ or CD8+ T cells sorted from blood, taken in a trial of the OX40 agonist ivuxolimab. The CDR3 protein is CASRVSPQGEQFF. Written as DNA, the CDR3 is TGTGCCAGCAGAGTGTCGCCCCAGGGTGAGCAGTTCTTC.